This T cell receptor (beta chain) is drawn from a study of blood T cell repertoires in COVID-19. Study-level information: There were acute and convalescent COVID-19 samples, and they came from the United States, Italy and Spain. The analysed material was cDNA or gDNA that came from T cells, B-cell-depleted T cells, or PBMCs.

The CDR3 contains 13 residues. Trimming took 3 bases from V and 11 from J; bases not matched to a gene: 7. The germline V gene has CDR1 SEHNR and CDR2 FQNEAQ (reference sequence). Authors' data handling: The authors estimated nucleated cell counts from reference gene primer amplification. Assay used: immunoSEQ multiplex PCR; TCRdb lists only in-frame clones, some missing. V and J calls and clone size are as listed in that table; D and trimming were resolved from the DNA. Here the sample spans under 60,000 clones, over 80% being singletons. Sequenced input: peripheral blood. V and J are TRBV7-9 and TRBJ1-5; 7 nucleotides line up with TRBD1. This TCR came from a man in his sixties or seventies with acute or convalescent COVID-19. The CDR3, as DNA: TGTGCCAGCAGCTTTACCCAGGGGGGTTCCCAGCATTTT. Encoded protein: CASSFTQGGSQHF.